A selection of T cell receptor beta chains follows, all from one sample in a study of shared T cell receptors in the human thymus. Assay: immunoSEQ multiplex PCR; the TCRdb copy retains only in-frame clones and omits some. The sample contains hundreds of thousands of clones, roughly 88% of which appear only once. This sample also appeared in a second study, on human thymus T cells.

Sample: thymocytes. These receptors were taken from a boy under two years old with a congenital heart defect. Each CDR3 is given with its conserved first and last residue.

TRBV27 | CASGHTGGNEQFF
TRBV7-9 | CASSFMYTEAFF
TRBV4-1 | CASSQAPSGRIISYNEQFF
TRBV7-8 | CASSLGVIRTGRPGDEQFF
TRBV5-6 | CASSLRDRVGWLVGEQYF
TRBV16 | CASSPRSTGEADTQYF
TRBV6-5 | CASSSRPGLAVYEQYF
TRBV7-9 | CASSLDRESDEQYF
TRBV2 | CASVGRTSDRTGELFF
TRBV28 | CASSLGLAITYEQYF
TRBV30 | CAWSLPGRSKEAFF
TRBV28 | CASTRTGSNQPQHF
TRBV7-9 | CASSLCRLAGGGEQFF
TRBV2 | CASYYGYTF
TRBV4-3 | CASSQGRGRVNRGNTIYF
TRBV9 | CASSAGLAIYNEQFF
TRBV15 | CATREGHTGELFF
TRBV18 | CASSPRGSGELFF
TRBV11-3 | CASSLVGIYEQYF
TRBV5-1 | CASSSDKTRTSGSSEQYF
TRBV25-1 | CASSEPGGPYEQYF
TRBV6-1 | CASSDSPTRPNTEAFF
TRBV5-1 | CASSSKPGGSGAFF
TRBV4-3 | CASTHSALRYNEQFF
TRBV11-3 | CASSLVRQSSGANVLTF
TRBV10-1 | CASSELRQGSGNTIYF
TRBV29-1 | CSVDPGRARNEQFF
TRBV6-1 | CASSEEGLAGGSYEQYF
TRBV30 | CAWSRQGDAFF
TRBV28 | CATGGRQLYNSPLHF
TRBV18 | CASSPASGLGNEQFF
TRBV5-1 | CASSLGDRVSYEQYF
TRBV28 | CASSLPRVAGGSSTDTQYF
TRBV13 | CASSLGGRIDEQYF
TRBV4-2 | CASSHHLGQGRGTQYF
TRBV10-3 | CAISESISLAGAPDTQYF
TRBV4-1 | CASSQDWAGNNQPQHF
TRBV19 | CASSIDRKETQYF
TRBV6-1 | CASSVRKAGGAYEQYF
TRBV28 | CASSLRDRGYSNQPQHF
TRBV2 | CASAGSYEQYF
TRBV4-2 | CASMGDQPYEQYF
TRBV11-1 | CASSPLVTEAFF
TRBV11-2 | CASSLGTSGSGELFF
TRBV18 | CASSPTRGSTLTYEQFF
TRBV6-1 | CASRRDGGATDTQYF
TRBV28 | CAGGTSGRRTENKTYNEQFF
TRBV25-1 | CASSEEGQPGVNTEAFF
TRBV7-9 | CASSLMLAGGSYEQYF
TRBV27 | CASGPGQGENEQYF
TRBV11-2 | CASSLDTVAARTEAFF
TRBV27 | CASSLTCPPGREGTQYF
TRBV9 | CASSVGGSSDTQYF
TRBV4-3 | CASSQDLSGRTFGDNEQFF